The 32 T cell receptor beta chains in this list originate from one sample, sequenced in a study of CD8+CD57+ T cells in acquired aplastic anemia. In patients chosen for sequencing, flow cytometry had shown CD8+CD57+ cell expansion. Profiles of TCR beta VDJ and CDR3 were generated from a genomic DNA template. MiXCR, applied by TCRdb to the reads, yields one record per CDR3 protein. The sample consists of under 200,000 distinct CDR3 sequences, around 48% of them appearing once. What was sequenced was sorted CD4+, CD8+, or CD8+CD57+ T cells (not recorded which) from PBMCs. Source of these receptors: a human donor with aplastic anemia.

The rearrangement links TRBV11-2 to TRBJ2-3; D is undetermined. This CDR3 spans 13 amino acids. Germline CDR1 is SGHAT and CDR2 is FQNNGV. V was cut by 0 bases and J by 4 bases, with 5 bases left in between. The CDR3: CASSLEHADTQYF. The DNA of the CDR3 is TGTGCCAGCAGCTTAGAACATGCAGATACGCAGTATTTT.

This clonotype was seen a handful of times. The chain links TRBV3-1 to TRBJ2-1; the D gene is possibly TRBD1 (5 bases). Trimming removed 2 bases from V and 6 bases from J, with 14 bases in between. This CDR3 is 15 amino acids long. Per the germline V gene, CDR1 is LGHDT and CDR2 is YNNKEL (reference sequence). The CDR3 loop is CASSQSSRASNEQFF. The CDR3 DNA reads TGTGCCAGCAGCCAAAGCAGCAGGGCAAGCAATGAGCAGTTCTTC.

In its sample, this clonotype was seen many times. The rearrangement joins TRBV10-1 to TRBJ1-4; the match to TRBD1 covers 10 bases. Per the germline V gene, CDR1 is WNHNN and CDR2 is SYGVQD (reference sequence). Trimming cost V 9 bases and J 7 bases; bases outside gene matches: 11. The CDR3 totals 15 residues. The DNA of the CDR3 is TGCGCCAGGGGGAAAGACAGGGGGCGAGGTGAAAAACTGTTTTTT. Encoded protein: CARGKDRGRGEKLFF.

CDR3 amino acids: CASRASENQETQYF. The CDR3 DNA reads as TGTGCCAGCAGAGCCTCAGAGAACCAAGAGACCCAGTACTTC. The chain links TRBV2 to TRBJ2-5; D uncertain. Trimming shortened V by 6 bases and J by 0 bases, and 11 bases separated the two germline ends. CDR1 SNHLY and CDR2 FYNNEI come from the germline V gene. This CDR3 has 14 amino acids.

In regard to this clonotype: This clone may be a read error of a much larger clone one base away. The rearrangement uses TRBV11-2 and TRBJ1-5; D remains unclear. Trimming stripped 5 bases from V and 9 bases from J, with 17 bases between. This CDR3 region has 14 residues. Germline V gene data show CDR1 as SGHAT and CDR2 as FQNNGV. This CDR3 reads CASSRDWGGRPQHF. The CDR3 DNA reads TGTGCCAGCAGCCGCGACTGGGGAGGAAGGCCCCAGCATTTT.

This chain connects TRBV5-1 to TRBJ2-7, with TRBD1 matching 8 bases. The CDR3 consists of 14 residues. V was pared by 4 bases and J by 4 bases, with 7 bases of the junction left unmatched. Germline V CDR1 and CDR2: SGHRS, YFSETQ. The CDR3 sequence: CASSTLTGEYEQYF. CDR3 DNA: TGCGCCAGCAGCACATTGACAGGGGAGTACGAGCAGTACTTC.

V usage is TRBV20-1 and J usage is TRBJ1-2; no clear D. CDR1 is DFQATT and CDR2 is SNEGSKA in the germline V gene (reference sequence). V dropped 6 bases and J dropped 7 bases, with 15 bases sitting between them. The CDR3 runs 12 residues. CDR3 sequence reads: CSAKKVGGGYTF. Here the CDR3 DNA reads TGCAGTGCAAAAAAGGTGGGAGGTGGCTACACCTTC.

The chain joins TRBV7-2 to TRBJ1-1; D not certain. Germline CDR1 reads SGHTA; CDR2 reads FQGNSA. V was clipped by 1 base and J by 5 bases, with 8 bases between them. This CDR3 is 13 amino acids long. The CDR3: CASSLVGFTEAFF. The CDR3 bases are TGTGCCAGCAGCTTAGTTGGGTTTACTGAAGCTTTCTTT.

This clonotype was detected ten times or more. V and J are TRBV6-1 and TRBJ1-6; possibly TRBD1 for D (6 bases). V was cut by 5 bases and J by 7 bases, with 12 bases left in between. The length of the CDR3 is 14 residues. Germline lookup yields CDR1 MNHNS and CDR2 SASEGT. CDR3 in DNA: TGTGCCAGCAGTACCGGACAGAGGAATTCACCCCTCCACTTT. This codes for CASSTGQRNSPLHF.

This clonotype occurred many times. This chain uses TRBV5-1 with TRBJ1-2; D possibly corresponds to TRBD1 (6 bases). The CDR3 is 15 amino acids. CDR1 and CDR2 from the germline V gene are SGHRS and YFSETQ. Trimming cost V 2 bases and J 6 bases, with 17 bases left between them. The CDR3 sequence: CASSFDEGTTNGYTF. The CDR3 DNA follows: TGCGCCAGCAGCTTTGACGAGGGGACAACAAATGGCTACACCTTC.

This chain joins TRBV24-1 and TRBJ2-5, with TRBD2 matching over 10 bases. The CDR3 is 13 residues long. Trimming took 4 bases from V and 9 from J; bases not matched to a gene: 4. Germline CDR1 is KGHDR and CDR2 is SFDVKD. The CDR3 here is CATSDLSGRAQYF. The DNA for the CDR3 is TGTGCCACCAGTGACTTAAGCGGGAGGGCCCAGTACTTC.

In its sample, this clonotype was seen a few times. V is TRBV9 and J is TRBJ1-6, with D uncertain. CDR1 is SGDLS, CDR2 YYNGEE, per germline. V was clipped by 4 bases and J by 7 bases, with 9 bases between them. The length of the CDR3 is 13 residues. The CDR3 nucleotides are TGTGCCAGCAGCCCGGAAATCAATTCACCCCTCCACTTT. Amino acid sequence: CASSPEINSPLHF.

Ten or more counts support this clonotype. The gene calls are TRBV19 and TRBJ2-2; 10 nucleotides align to TRBD1. CDR1 is LNHDA, CDR2 SQIVND, per germline (reference sequence). Trimming cost V 4 bases and J 6 bases; bases outside gene matches: 5. The CDR3 has 15 amino acids. CDR3 sequence (DNA): TGTGCCAGTAGTAGGGGGACAGGGGAGGCCGGGGAGCTGTTTTTT. It specifies CASSRGTGEAGELFF.

Ten or more counts support this clonotype. The chain combines TRBV7-6 with TRBJ1-2; D remains ambiguous. The CDR3 runs to 15 residues. V lost 2 bases to trimming and J lost 8 bases, with 18 bases between them. Germline V lookup: CDR1 SGHVS, CDR2 FNYEAQ. The CDR3 coding sequence is TGTGCCAGCAGCTTAATAGGCGGAGATGATAGCGGCTACACCTTC. It encodes CASSLIGGDDSGYTF. Based on the CDR3 plus reference TRBV7-6 and TRBJ1-2, the full variable domain is GAGVSQSPRYKVTKRGQDVALRCDPISGHVSLYWYRQALGQGPEFLTYFNYEAQQDKSGLPNDRFSAERPEGSISTLTIQRTEQRDSAMYRCASSLIGGDDSGYTFGSGTRLTVV.

The rearrangement links TRBV28 to TRBJ2-1; 13 bases match TRBD2. Germline assignment: CDR1 MDHEN and CDR2 SYDVKM. Trimming cost V 6 bases and J 16 bases; bases outside gene matches: 15. This CDR3 has 15 amino acids. This CDR3 is CASRPNTGLAGKEFF. DNA of the CDR3: TGTGCCAGCAGGCCAAATACGGGACTAGCGGGAAAGGAATTCTTC.

Worth noting for this clonotype: At one of its ends the junction is not consistent with the germline gene, which may arise from a read error. The chain has TRBV25-1 and TRBJ2-5, with 7 bases that match TRBD2. The CDR3 has 13 residues. Per the germline V gene, CDR1 is MGHDK and CDR2 is SYGVNS. The CDR3 reads CACSETRGETLYF. The DNA for the CDR3 is TGTGCCTGCAGTGAAACCCGGGGGGAGACCCTGTACTTC.

The chain has TRBV11-1 and TRBJ2-2; possibly TRBD2 for D (5 bases). The CDR3 is 16 amino acids. The V end lost 8 bases, the J end lost 2 bases, and 18 bases lay between the germline ends. CDR1 SGHAT and CDR2 FQDESV come from the germline V gene (reference sequence). The CDR3 bases are TGTGCCAGCTCACAGCTTTCGGGGTCTAACACCGGGGAGCTGTTTTTT. This translates into CASSQLSGSNTGELFF.

About this clonotype itself: One end of the junction varies from germline; a read error may be responsible. This rearrangement joins TRBV7-7 to TRBJ2-7, with 10 bases identical to TRBD2. The CDR3 has 15 residues. Per germline, CDR1 SSHAT and CDR2 FNYEAQ (reference sequence). CDR3 sequence: CASSITGTSAYEQYF. The CDR3 nucleotides read TGTGCTAGCAGCATAACCGGGACTAGCGCCTACGAGCAGTACTTC.

This clonotype was seen at least ten times. The rearrangement links TRBV2 to TRBJ2-7; the D gene is possibly TRBD2 (5 bases). In germline, CDR1 is SNHLY, CDR2 FYNNEI. Deletions cut 6 bases from V and 3 bases from J, with 24 bases between. The CDR3 has 17 residues. CDR3 residues: CASSRTPPGTRDYEQYF. The DNA for the CDR3 is TGTGCCAGCAGCAGAACACCGCCGGGTACTAGGGACTACGAGCAGTACTTC.

This clonotype was counted at least ten times. J is TRBJ2-7 and V is TRBV20-1; 8 bases are shared with TRBD1. The CDR3 runs 14 residues. Germline lookup yields CDR1 DFQATT and CDR2 SNEGSKA (reference sequence). Trimming removed 3 bases from V and 5 bases from J; junction bases left unmatched: 9. CDR3 sequence: CSASGGQGYHEQYF. The CDR3 bases are TGCAGTGCTAGCGGAGGACAGGGATACCACGAGCAGTACTTC.

This clonotype was seen only once. The chain uses TRBV9 and TRBJ2-2; no clear D. Between the trimmed V and J ends, which lost 5 bases and 9 bases, there was a span of 17 bases. This CDR3 has 14 amino acids. The V gene's germline CDR1 is SGDLS and CDR2 YYNGEE. This CDR3 is CASSYSGSHRELFF. As DNA, the CDR3 is TGTGCCAGCAGTTACTCCGGCAGTCACCGGGAGCTGTTTTTT.

The rearrangement links TRBV2 to TRBJ1-1; a weak D match, TRBD1 (5 bases). From germline, CDR1 is SNHLY and CDR2 FYNNEI. This CDR3 has 14 residues. The V end lost 4 bases, the J end lost 6 bases, and 15 bases lay between the germline ends. The CDR3 bases are TGTGCCAGCAGTGCGGAAGGAGGGACCTCTGAAGCTTTCTTT. Its protein is CASSAEGGTSEAFF.

A note on this clonotype: A read error may explain this, as a much larger clone is one base away. The V gene is TRBV15, the J gene TRBJ2-5; 9 bases are a match to TRBD1. Germline values: CDR1 LNHNV, CDR2 YYDKDF (reference sequence). The CDR3 contains 13 residues. The DNA for the CDR3 is TGTGTCACCAGCAGAACAGGGGGCGAGACCCAGTACTTC. Translation: CVTSRTGGETQYF.

V usage is TRBV29-1 and J usage is TRBJ1-4; possible D gene TRBD1, 5 bases. CDR3 size: 14 residues. V was shortened by 4 bases and J by 4 bases, with 13 bases between the two germline ends. Germline loops: CDR1 SQVTM, CDR2 ANQGSEA. In DNA, the CDR3 is TGCAGCGTTGGATTGGGGGGATATAATGAAAAACTGTTTTTT. Translating it yields CSVGLGGYNEKLFF.

The V gene is TRBV19, the J gene TRBJ1-1; D gene unclear. The CDR3 is 14 residues long. CDR1 is LNHDA and CDR2 is SQIVND in the germline V gene (reference sequence). V was cut by 3 bases and J by 2 bases, with 10 bases left in between. For the CDR3, the DNA is TGTGCCAGTAGTATGGAGCGGGGTAACACTGAAGCTTTCTTT. It specifies CASSMERGNTEAFF. The full variable domain, its missing parts supplied by reference TRBV19 and TRBJ1-1, is DGGITQSPKYLFRKEGQNVTLSCEQNLNHDAMYWYRQDPGQGLRLIYYSQIVNDFQKGDIAEGYSVSREKKESFPLTVTSAQKNPTAFYLCASSMERGNTEAFFGQGTRLTVV.

Many counts were recorded for this clonotype. This chain links TRBV6-5 with TRBJ1-5; a weak D match, TRBD1 (6 bases). The length of the CDR3 is 14 residues. The V and J ends lost 5 bases and 2 bases respectively, with 10 bases between them. Germline loops: CDR1 MNHEY, CDR2 SVGAGI. CDR3 DNA sequence: TGTGCCAGCAGTCAGGGGACGGGCAATCAGCCCCAGCATTTT. Translated, it gives CASSQGTGNQPQHF.

The chain has TRBV20-1 and TRBJ2-2; D is undetermined. The CDR3 sequence is 13 residues long. The V gene's germline CDR1 is DFQATT and CDR2 SNEGSKA (reference sequence). The germline V and J ends were trimmed by 3 bases and 4 bases, with 9 bases remaining between them. CDR3 bases: TGCAGTGCTAGCCCCTCTAGCACCGGGGAGCTGTTTTTT. The encoded protein is CSASPSSTGELFF.

In this sample, this clonotype turned up many times. V is TRBV5-8 and J is TRBJ1-4; TRBD1 aligns across 9 bases. Losses at the gene ends were 4 bases for V and 7 bases for J; bases not matched to a gene: 8. The CDR3 is made up of 15 amino acids. CDR1 and CDR2 from the germline V gene are SGHTS and YDEGEE. Here the CDR3 DNA reads TGTGCCAGCAGCACCGGGACAGGGATAGGTGAAAAACTGTTTTTT. This codes for CASSTGTGIGEKLFF.

The rearrangement links TRBV2 to TRBJ2-2; the D gene is possibly TRBD1 (5 bases). This CDR3 is 12 amino acids long. From germline, CDR1 is SNHLY and CDR2 FYNNEI. With 4 bases removed from V and 9 bases from J, the gap between germline ends came to 9 bases. In nucleotides, the CDR3 is TGTGCCAGCAGTGGACAGTCAAGGGAGCTGTTTTTT. Translating gives CASSGQSRELFF.

This clonotype was detected ten times or more. The V call is TRBV12-3 or TRBV12-4, the J call TRBJ1-2; D possibly corresponds to TRBD1 (6 bases). CDR3 size: 15 residues. The ends were cut back, 7 bases at V and 5 bases at J, with 20 bases in the middle. CDR3 sequence: CASTTDPQGIYGYTF. CDR3 bases: TGTGCCAGCACCACTGATCCTCAGGGGATATATGGCTACACCTTC.

The rearrangement joins TRBV11-2 to TRBJ2-1, with TRBD1 matching 10 bases. V lost 5 bases, J lost 10 bases, and 11 bases stayed unmatched. CDR3 length: 15 amino acids. Per the germline V gene, CDR1 is SGHAT and CDR2 is FQNNGV. DNA for the CDR3: TGTGCCAGCAGCCCCGGACAGGGGGTCTTATACGAGCAGTTCTTC. Translated: CASSPGQGVLYEQFF.

On this clonotype: This may stem from a read error, because a much larger clone lies one nucleotide away. This chain joins TRBV20-1 and TRBJ2-5; D possibly matches TRBD1 or TRBD2 (7 bases each). Germline assignment: CDR1 DFQATT and CDR2 SNEGSKA (reference sequence). The CDR3 has 15 residues. The chain's CDR3 is CGARDQGEGQGTQYF. As DNA, the CDR3 is TGCGGTGCTAGAGATCAGGGGGAGGGGCAAGGGACCCAGTACTTC.